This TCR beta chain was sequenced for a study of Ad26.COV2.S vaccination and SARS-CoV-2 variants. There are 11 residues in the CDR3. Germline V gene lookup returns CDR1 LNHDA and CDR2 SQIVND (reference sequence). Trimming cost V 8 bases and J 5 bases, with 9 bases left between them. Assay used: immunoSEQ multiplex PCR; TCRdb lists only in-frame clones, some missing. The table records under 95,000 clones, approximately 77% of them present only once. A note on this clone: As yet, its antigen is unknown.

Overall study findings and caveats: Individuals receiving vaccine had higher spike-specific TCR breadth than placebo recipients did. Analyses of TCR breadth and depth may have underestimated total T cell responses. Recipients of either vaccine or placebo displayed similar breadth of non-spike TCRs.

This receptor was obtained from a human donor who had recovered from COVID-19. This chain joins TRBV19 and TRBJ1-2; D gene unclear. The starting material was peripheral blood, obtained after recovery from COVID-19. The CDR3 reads CASARFYGYTF. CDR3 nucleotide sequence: TGTGCCAGTGCGCGTTTTTATGGCTACACCTTC.